This T cell receptor beta chain comes out of a study of OX40 agonist ivuxolimab in advanced cancers. Study findings and constraints: Antigen specificity of clonally expanded peripheral T cells was not established.

V was pared by 4 bases and J by 3 bases, with 7 bases between. The CDR3 contains 13 residues. Germline V CDR1 and CDR2: SGHTA, FQGNSA. About this clone itself: What it binds is unknown.

Some clones are missing from TCRdb's copy, which holds only in-frame ones; the method was immunoSEQ multiplex PCR. This sample has fewer than 80,000 clones, with roughly four fifths found just once. The sequence derives from an adult with an advanced solid tumor such as melanoma, head and neck, liver or kidney cancer. The material was CD4+ or CD8+ T cells sorted from blood, obtained in a trial of the OX40 agonist ivuxolimab. The V gene is TRBV7-2, the J gene TRBJ1-3, with D possibly TRBD1 on 5 matching bases. The CDR3 sequence: CASSYTGGNTIYF. CDR3 bases: TGTGCCAGCAGCTATACAGGTGGAAACACCATATATTTT.